This T cell receptor (beta chain) is from a study of cytomegalovirus exposure and HLA in healthy donors. At the level of the study: Ancestry clustering placed 70% to 90% of several hundred genotyped donors in the Caucasian-associated cluster. The study, taken as a whole, reports: Presence/absence analyses assumed roughly uniform sequencing depth across donors. In a later analysis, HLA-C alleles had the fewest associated TCRs, DRB1 alleles the most.

About this clone itself: Its antigen is as yet unknown.

PCR amplification relied on 60 Vbeta primers (plus 13 Jbeta primers). TCRdb's table, derived via immunoSEQ multiplex PCR, lists solely in-frame clones and lacks some. The data show around 150,000 clones, 80% seen once. V gave up 5 bases and J gave up 7 bases, with 9 bases separating them. Per germline, CDR1 KGHSH and CDR2 LQKENI. This CDR3 has 12 residues. This receptor was identified in a man under 40 in good health and CMV-seronegative. The genes are TRBV18 and TRBJ2-1; D remains ambiguous. Sequenced input: PBMCs. The DNA of the CDR3 is TGTGCCAGCTCATCTACTGAGAATGAGCAGTTCTTC. Translated, it gives CASSSTENEQFF.